Sequencing of this T cell receptor (beta chain) was carried out in a study of blood T cell repertoires in COVID-19. The V gene's germline CDR1 is SEHNR and CDR2 FQNEAQ (reference sequence). The length of the CDR3 is 17 residues. J lost 0 bases, V lost 4 bases, and 11 bases had no gene match. TCRdb keeps only in-frame clones here, not all; method: immunoSEQ multiplex PCR. The sample lists 220,000 or so clones; more than 85% were seen once. The sample taken for sequencing was peripheral blood. The TCR sequence derives from a woman aged 45-60 years with COVID-19, enrolled during active disease. The rearrangement links TRBV7-9 to TRBJ2-7; 8 nucleotides match TRBD2. Here the CDR3 reads CASSSSRATSASYEQYF. CDR3 nucleotide sequence: TGTGCCAGCAGCTCTTCGCGGGCGACTAGCGCCTCCTACGAGCAGTACTTC.